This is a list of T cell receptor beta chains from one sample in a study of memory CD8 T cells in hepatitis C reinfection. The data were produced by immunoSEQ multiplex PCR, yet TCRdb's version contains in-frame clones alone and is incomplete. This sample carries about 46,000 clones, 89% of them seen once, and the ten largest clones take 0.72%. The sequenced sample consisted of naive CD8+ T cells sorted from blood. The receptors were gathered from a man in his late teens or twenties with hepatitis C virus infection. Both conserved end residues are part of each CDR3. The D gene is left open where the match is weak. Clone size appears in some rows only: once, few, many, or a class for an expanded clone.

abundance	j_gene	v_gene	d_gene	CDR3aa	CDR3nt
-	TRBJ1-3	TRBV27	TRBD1	CASSGTDSGNTIYF	TGTGCCAGCAGCGGGACAGACTCTGGAAACACCATATATTTT
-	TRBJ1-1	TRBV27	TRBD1	CASSLTGAGISEAFF	TGTGCCAGCAGTTTAACAGGGGCGGGTATCTCTGAAGCTTTCTTT
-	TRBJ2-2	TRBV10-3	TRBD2	CAISPTGLAGANTGELFF	TGTGCCATCAGTCCCACCGGACTAGCGGGGGCGAACACCGGGGAGCTGTTTTTT
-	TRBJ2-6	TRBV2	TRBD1	CASRTGVSGANVLTF	TGTGCCAGCAGGACAGGGGTCTCTGGGGCCAACGTCCTGACTTTC
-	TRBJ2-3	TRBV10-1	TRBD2	CASSVSGGFTDTQYF	TGCGCCAGCAGCGTCAGCGGGGGGTTCACAGATACGCAGTATTTT
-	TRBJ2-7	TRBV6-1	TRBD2	CASSEWRGRRVSYEQYF	TGTGCCAGCAGTGAATGGCGCGGGAGGAGGGTGTCCTACGAGCAGTACTTC
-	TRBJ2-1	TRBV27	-	CASSQWAGSSYNEQFF	TGTGCCAGCAGTCAATGGGCGGGATCCTCCTACAATGAGCAGTTCTTC
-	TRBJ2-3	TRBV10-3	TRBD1	CATARDRDTDTQYF	TGTGCCACGGCCCGGGACAGGGACACAGATACGCAGTATTTT
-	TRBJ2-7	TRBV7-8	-	CASSLGGIYEQYF	TGTGCCAGCAGCTTAGGAGGGATCTACGAGCAGTACTTC
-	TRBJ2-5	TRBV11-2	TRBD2	CASSYTGTSGVEAQYF	TGTGCCAGCAGCTATACTGGGACTAGCGGGGTGGAGGCCCAGTACTTC
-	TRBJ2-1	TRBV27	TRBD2	CASSLRASGSFYNEQFF	TGTGCCAGCAGTTTGAGGGCTAGCGGGAGTTTCTACAATGAGCAGTTCTTC
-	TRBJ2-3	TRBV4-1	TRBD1	CASSPVGGHLTDTQYF	TGCGCCAGCAGCCCTGTAGGGGGCCACTTGACAGATACGCAGTATTTT
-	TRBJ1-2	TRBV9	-	CASSGNRDGYTF	TGTGCCAGCAGCGGTAACAGGGATGGCTACACCTTC
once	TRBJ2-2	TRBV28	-	CASSSLLGVDTKHGELFF	TGTGCCAGCAGTTCACTGCTAGGAGTTGATACGAAACACGGGGAGCTGTTTTTT
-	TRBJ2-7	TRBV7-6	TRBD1	CASSLGAGQEIYEQYF	TGTGCCAGCAGCTTGGGGGCGGGACAGGAAATCTACGAGCAGTACTTC
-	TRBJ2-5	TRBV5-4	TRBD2	CASSLWASGQETQYF	TGTGCCAGCAGCTTGTGGGCTAGCGGTCAAGAGACCCAGTACTTC
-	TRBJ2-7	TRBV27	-	CASSLGDFWGSEQYF	TGTGCCAGCAGTTTAGGGGACTTTTGGGGGAGCGAGCAGTACTTC
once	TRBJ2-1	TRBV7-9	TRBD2	CASSLAERTSGEQFF	TGTGCCAGCAGCTTAGCGGAAAGGACTAGTGGTGAGCAGTTCTTC
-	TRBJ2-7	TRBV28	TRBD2	CASTLAGEYYEQYF	TGTGCCAGCACCTTAGCGGGAGAGTATTACGAGCAGTACTTC
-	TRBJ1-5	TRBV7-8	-	CASSAEQGPSQPQHF	TGTGCCAGCAGCGCGGAACAGGGCCCAAGTCAGCCCCAGCATTTT
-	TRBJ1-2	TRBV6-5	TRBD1	CASSSTGYELYGYTF	TGTGCCAGCAGTTCGACAGGGTATGAGCTCTATGGCTACACCTTC
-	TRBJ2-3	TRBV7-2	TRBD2	CASSLGSWTSGTSTDTQYF	TGTGCCAGCAGCTTAGGATCCTGGACTAGCGGGACTAGCACAGATACGCAGTATTTT
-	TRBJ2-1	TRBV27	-	CASAGISYNEQFF	TGTGCCAGCGCGGGGATCTCCTACAATGAGCAGTTCTTC
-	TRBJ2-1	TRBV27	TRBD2	CASSQGTSGSNEQFF	TGTGCCAGCAGTCAAGGGACTAGCGGCTCCAATGAGCAGTTCTTC
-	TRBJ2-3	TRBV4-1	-	CASSRNPPGLTDTQYF	TGCGCCAGCAGCCGGAACCCACCGGGACTCACAGATACGCAGTATTTT
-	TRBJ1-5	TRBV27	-	CASKGGGNQPQHF	TGTGCCAGCAAAGGAGGAGGCAATCAGCCCCAGCATTTT
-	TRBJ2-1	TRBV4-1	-	CASSQDSLVEAEQFF	TGCGCCAGCAGCCAAGATAGCCTAGTAGAGGCTGAGCAGTTCTTC
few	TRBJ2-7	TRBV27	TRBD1	CASSLSGTGYEQYF	TGTGCCAGCAGTTTATCCGGGACAGGGTACGAGCAGTACTTC
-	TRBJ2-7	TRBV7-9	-	CASSPATGSFYEQYF	TGTGCCAGCAGCCCGGCAACAGGGTCGTTCTACGAGCAGTACTTC
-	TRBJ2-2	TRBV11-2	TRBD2	CASSSGTSPGELFF	TGTGCCAGCAGCTCTGGGACTAGCCCCGGGGAGCTGTTTTTT
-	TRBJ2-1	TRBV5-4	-	CASSSRFGGGDNEQFF	TGTGCCAGCAGCTCGCGTTTCGGAGGGGGGGACAATGAGCAGTTCTTC
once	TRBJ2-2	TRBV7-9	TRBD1	CASRSTGAGTGELFF	TGTGCCAGCAGGTCGACAGGGGCGGGGACCGGGGAGCTGTTTTTT
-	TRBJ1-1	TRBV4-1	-	CASSQVVQGDTEAFF	TGCGCCAGCAGCCAAGTAGTACAGGGAGATACTGAAGCTTTCTTT
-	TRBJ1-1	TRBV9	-	CASSVRQDEAFF	TGTGCCAGCAGCGTCCGACAGGACGAAGCTTTCTTT
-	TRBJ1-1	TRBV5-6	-	CASSLFFQGWTEAFF	TGTGCCAGCAGCTTGTTCTTCCAGGGGTGGACTGAAGCTTTCTTT
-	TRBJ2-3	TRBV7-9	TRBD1	CASSPPGQGSTDTQYF	TGTGCCAGCAGCCCCCCGGGACAGGGGAGCACAGATACGCAGTATTTT
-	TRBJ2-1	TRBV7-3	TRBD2	CASSLTPSGDNEQFF	TGTGCCAGCAGCTTAACGCCTAGCGGGGACAATGAGCAGTTCTTC
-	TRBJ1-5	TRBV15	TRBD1	CATSRPDRVATQPQHF	TGTGCCACCAGCAGACCGGACAGGGTTGCCACTCAGCCCCAGCATTTT
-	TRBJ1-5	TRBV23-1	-	CASSHSTLNQPQHF	TGCGCCAGCAGTCATTCCACCCTAAATCAGCCCCAGCATTTT
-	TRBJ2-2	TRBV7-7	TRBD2	CASSSALAGGTGELFF	TGTGCTAGCAGCTCAGCCCTAGCGGGAGGCACCGGGGAGCTGTTTTTT
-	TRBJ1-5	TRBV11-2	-	CASSLDVGPNQPQHF	TGTGCCAGCAGCTTAGATGTGGGGCCCAATCAGCCCCAGCATTTT
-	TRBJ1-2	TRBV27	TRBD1	CASSTTGGNRGYTF	TGTGCCAGCAGTACTACAGGGGGCAATCGTGGCTACACCTTC
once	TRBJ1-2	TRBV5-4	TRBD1	CASSLNRGDGYTF	TGTGCCAGCAGCTTGAACAGGGGGGATGGCTACACCTTC
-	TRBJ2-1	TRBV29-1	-	CSGPAGGGREGLVFSEQFF	TGCAGCGGGCCAGCAGGGGGCGGGCGGGAGGGCCTCGTTTTCAGTGAGCAGTTCTTC
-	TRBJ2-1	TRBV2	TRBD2	CASSPGLAGNEQFF	TGTGCCAGCAGTCCGGGACTAGCGGGCAATGAGCAGTTCTTC
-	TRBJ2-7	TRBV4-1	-	CASSLSISAQQYF	TGCGCCAGCAGCTTAAGTATAAGCGCCCAGCAGTACTTC